Shown below are 7 T cell receptor beta chains from a single sample sequenced in a study of T-cell reconstitution after alpha-beta-depleted transplantation in children. A library of TCRbeta sequences, prepared with unique molecular identifiers, was generated. TCRdb redid the calling of the PCR reads with MiXCR, one entry per CDR3 protein. The data show around 450,000 distinct CDR3 sequences, with under 12% seen just once and just over 2% held by the top ten. Sequenced material: PBMCs, taken before TCRalphabeta/CD19-depleted stem cell transplant. The receptors here all came from a child between 2 and 9 years old with inherited bone marrow failure, due to receive a stem cell transplant.

This clonotype has ten or more counts. The chain joins TRBV20-1 to TRBJ1-1, with unresolved D. Germline CDR1 reads DFQATT; CDR2 reads SNEGSKA (reference sequence). This CDR3 is 14 amino acids long. V gave up 2 bases and J gave up 0 bases, with 10 bases separating them. The CDR3 sequence is CSARLQLMNTEAFF. The CDR3 coding sequence is TGCAGTGCTAGACTACAGCTTATGAACACTGAAGCTTTCTTT.

There are many counts of this clonotype. The gene calls are TRBV19 and TRBJ2-5; tentative D call: TRBD1 (5 bases). Germline CDR1 LNHDA, CDR2 SQIVND (reference sequence). V gave up 10 bases and J gave up 5 bases, with 14 bases separating them. The CDR3 consists of 12 residues. The CDR3 here is CATSLGPETQYF. CDR3 DNA: TGTGCCACTTCCCTGGGGCCTGAGACCCAGTACTTC.

This clonotype was counted at least ten times. The chain employs TRBV7-9 and TRBJ2-3; TRBD1 is a possible D gene (6 bases). This CDR3 is 16 amino acids long. Trimming left V 2 bases short and J 0 bases short, with 12 bases between. The germline gives CDR1 SEHNR, CDR2 FQNEAQ (reference sequence). The CDR3 nucleotides read TGTGCCAGCAGCTTAAACAGGGCCGCTAGCACAGATACGCAGTATTTT. Its translation: CASSLNRAASTDTQYF.

This chain joins TRBV13 and TRBJ2-5; 12 positions match TRBD2. Germline V gives CDR1 PRHDT, CDR2 FYEKMQ (reference sequence). Losses at the gene ends were 0 bases for V and 4 bases for J; bases not matched to a gene: 6. The CDR3 has 17 amino acids. CDR3 region: CASSLGLAGGQGETQYF. The CDR3 DNA is TGTGCCAGCAGCTTAGGCCTAGCGGGAGGGCAGGGAGAGACCCAGTACTTC.

The V and J genes are TRBV6-2 or TRBV6-3 and TRBJ1-1, with 10 bases identical to TRBD1. Germline trimming cut 0 bases from V and 11 bases from J; bases unmatched to any gene: 6. The length of the CDR3 is 14 residues. CDR1 and CDR2 from the germline V gene are MNHEY and SVGEGT. CDR3 nucleotide sequence: TGTGCCAGCAGTTACTCGAGGGACAGGGGACCGGCTTTCTTT. Its translation is CASSYSRDRGPAFF.

This clonotype was seen ten or more times. The gene calls are TRBV11-1 and TRBJ2-1; 13 bases fit TRBD2. Unmatched junction bases numbered 16, after V lost 5 bases and J lost 6 bases. The CDR3 spans 19 residues. The germline CDR1 and CDR2 sequences are SGHAT and FQDESV (reference sequence). CDR3 in DNA: TGTGCCAGCAGCCCTCAGATTGCACTAGCGGGAGGGAGGGGCAATGAGCAGTTCTTC. This translates into CASSPQIALAGGRGNEQFF.

This clonotype was detected a few times. The V gene is TRBV15, the J gene TRBJ2-3; D is uncertain. Per the germline V gene, CDR1 is LNHNV and CDR2 is YYDKDF (reference sequence). The V and J ends lost 3 bases and 2 bases respectively, with 9 bases between them. CDR3 size: 14 residues. The CDR3 region is CATSRGITTDTQYF. As DNA, the CDR3 is TGTGCCACCAGCAGGGGGATTACCACAGATACGCAGTATTTT.